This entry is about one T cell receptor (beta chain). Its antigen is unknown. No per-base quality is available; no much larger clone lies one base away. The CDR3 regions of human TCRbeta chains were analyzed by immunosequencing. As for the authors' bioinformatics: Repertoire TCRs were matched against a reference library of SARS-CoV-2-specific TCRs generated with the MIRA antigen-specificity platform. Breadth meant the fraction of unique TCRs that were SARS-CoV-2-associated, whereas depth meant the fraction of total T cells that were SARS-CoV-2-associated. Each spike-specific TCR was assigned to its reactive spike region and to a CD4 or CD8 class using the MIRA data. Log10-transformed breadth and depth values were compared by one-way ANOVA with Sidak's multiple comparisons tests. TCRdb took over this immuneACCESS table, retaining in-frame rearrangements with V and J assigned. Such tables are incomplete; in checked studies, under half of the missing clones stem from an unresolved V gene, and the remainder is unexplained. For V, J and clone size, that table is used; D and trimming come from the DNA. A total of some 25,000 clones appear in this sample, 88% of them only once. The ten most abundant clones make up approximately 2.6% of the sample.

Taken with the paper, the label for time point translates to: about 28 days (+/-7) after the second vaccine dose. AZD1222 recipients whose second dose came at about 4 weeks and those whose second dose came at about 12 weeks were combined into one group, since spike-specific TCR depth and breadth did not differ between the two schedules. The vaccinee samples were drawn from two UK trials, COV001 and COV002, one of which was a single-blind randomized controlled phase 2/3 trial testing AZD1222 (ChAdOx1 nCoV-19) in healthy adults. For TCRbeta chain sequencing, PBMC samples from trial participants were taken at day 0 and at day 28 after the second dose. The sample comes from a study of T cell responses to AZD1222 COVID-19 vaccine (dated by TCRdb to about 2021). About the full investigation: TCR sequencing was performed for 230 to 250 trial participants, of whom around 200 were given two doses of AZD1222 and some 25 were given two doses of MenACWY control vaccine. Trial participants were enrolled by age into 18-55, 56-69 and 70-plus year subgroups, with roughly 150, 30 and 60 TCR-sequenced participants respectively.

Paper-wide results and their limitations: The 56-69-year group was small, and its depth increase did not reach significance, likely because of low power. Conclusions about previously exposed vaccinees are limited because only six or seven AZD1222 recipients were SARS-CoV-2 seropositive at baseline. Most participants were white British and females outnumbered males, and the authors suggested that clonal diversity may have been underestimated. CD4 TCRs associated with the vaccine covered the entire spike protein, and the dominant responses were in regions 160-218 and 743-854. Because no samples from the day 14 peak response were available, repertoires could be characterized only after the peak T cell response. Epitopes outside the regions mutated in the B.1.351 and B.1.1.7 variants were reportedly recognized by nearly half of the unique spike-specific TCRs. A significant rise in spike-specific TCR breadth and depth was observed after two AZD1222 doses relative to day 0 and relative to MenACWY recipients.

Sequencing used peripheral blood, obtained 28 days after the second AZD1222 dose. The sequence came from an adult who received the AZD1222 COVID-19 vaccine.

The nucleotide sequence reads as follows: TGCGCCAGCAGCTTGGGGGGGAGTACTGAAGCTTTCTTT. Its product reads: CASSLGGSTEAFF. The sequence links TRBV5-1 to TRBJ1-1; the D gene is possibly TRBD1, with 5 bases matching. Including the terminal cysteine and phenylalanine, the CDR3 comprises 13 residues. CDR3 DNA is the only sequence kept; it has 39 bases, read in frame from the first base. The trim is 0 bases for V and 5 bases for J, with a gap of 8 bases between the germline ends. Taken from the germline V gene, the CDR1 and CDR2 loops are SGHRS and YFSETQ.